This TCR beta chain derives from a study of T cells in Graves' hyperthyroidism and ophthalmopathy. The TCR beta CDR3 regions underwent amplification using RNA transcripts as the source. Carried out on the TCR CDR3, a first-round RT-PCR used the HTBI primer set. TCRdb itself ran the multiplex PCR reads through MiXCR, one entry per CDR3 protein. In the table there are 610,000 or so distinct CDR3 sequences, about 43% of which are singletons. Germline CDR1 reads ENHRY; CDR2 reads SYGVKD. This CDR3 has 12 residues. V trimming: 5 bases; J trimming: 6 bases; junction bases outside the gene matches: 3. Diagnoses used clinical symptoms, serum thyroxine and TRAb, thyroid ultrasound and orbital computed tomography. General study findings and limits: Blood also carried most thyroid clonotypes expanded above 0.001.

This clonotype has ten or more counts. Its target is unknown. The TCR was taken from a woman aged 18-30 years with Graves' hyperthyroidism. This rearrangement joins TRBV10-3 to TRBJ1-2; the match to TRBD1 covers 7 bases. The sequencing sample was made of peripheral blood or thyroid tissue (not recorded which). The CDR3 DNA reads TGTGCCATCAGTACAGGGGTTCATGGCTACACCTTC. Translated: CAISTGVHGYTF.